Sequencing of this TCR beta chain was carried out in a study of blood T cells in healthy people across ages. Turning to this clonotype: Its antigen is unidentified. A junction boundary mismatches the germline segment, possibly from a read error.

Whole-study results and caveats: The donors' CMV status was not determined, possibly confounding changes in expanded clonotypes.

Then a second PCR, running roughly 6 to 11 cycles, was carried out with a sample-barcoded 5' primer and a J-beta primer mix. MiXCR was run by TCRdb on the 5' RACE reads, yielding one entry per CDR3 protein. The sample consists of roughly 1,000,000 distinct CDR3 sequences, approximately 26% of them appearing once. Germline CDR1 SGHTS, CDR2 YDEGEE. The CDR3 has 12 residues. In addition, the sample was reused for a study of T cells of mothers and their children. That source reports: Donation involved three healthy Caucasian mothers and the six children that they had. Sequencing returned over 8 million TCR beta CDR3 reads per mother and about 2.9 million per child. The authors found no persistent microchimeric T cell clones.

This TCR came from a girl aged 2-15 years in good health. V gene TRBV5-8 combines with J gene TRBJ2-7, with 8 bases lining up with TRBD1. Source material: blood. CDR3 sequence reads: CASSYAVGQGHF. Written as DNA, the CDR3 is TGTGCCAGCAGCTACGCGGTTGGACAGGGACACTTC. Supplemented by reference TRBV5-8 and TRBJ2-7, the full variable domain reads EAGVTQSPTHLIKTRGQQATLRCSPISGHTSVYWYQQALGLGLQFLLWYDEGEERNRGNFPPRFSGRQFPNYSSELNVNALELEDSALYLCASSYAVGQGHFGPGTRLTVT.